This T cell receptor (beta chain) was identified in a study of cytomegalovirus exposure and HLA in healthy donors. Study-level information: Samples from HLA-typed donors yielded approximately 80 million unique TCRs in an early data release.

For this clone: Its antigen is as yet unknown.

PCR employed 60 Vbeta and 13 Jbeta primers. Only in-frame clones appear in the TCRdb table, and some are missing; sequencing was by immunoSEQ multiplex PCR. The data show around 190,000 clones, with approximately 90% seen just once and approximately 1.1% held by the top ten. General study points: Clonal expansion, a later analysis showed, was greater in HLA-associated TCR beta chains than in equally common others. In presence/absence analyses, roughly uniform sequencing depth across donors was assumed.

Sequencing was carried out using PBMCs. The clonotype was recovered from a boy aged 2 to 10 in good health and CMV-seronegative.

CDR3 DNA sequence: TGTGCCAGCAGCAAATGCGGGGGGCATCAGCCCCAGCATTTT. This codes for CASSKCGGHQPQHF. The chain has TRBV21-1 and TRBJ1-5. TRBV21-1 is assigned pseudogene status. The CDR3 covers 14 residues.